This TCR beta chain was sequenced for a study of technical replicates of blood from several donors. The CDR3 loop spans 18 amino acids. Looked up from germline, CDR1 is LGHNT and CDR2 is FRNRAP. V shed 5 bases, J shed 4 bases, and the junction held 15 bases outside the gene matches. Profiling relied on immunoSEQ multiplex PCR, and the TCRdb table lists in-frame clones only, not all of them. The profile shows more than 70,000 clones, about 92% of them singletons. The TCR originated in a human donor in good health. Material: T cells isolated from PBMCs. The chain uses TRBV12-5 and TRBJ1-2; 11 positions match TRBD1. The chain's CDR3 is CASGLRRTGGEFLYGYTF. CDR3 DNA sequence: TGTGCTAGTGGTCTCAGGAGGACAGGGGGCGAATTTCTCTATGGCTACACCTTC.